This T cell receptor (beta chain) was identified during a study of T-cell reconstitution after alpha-beta-depleted transplantation in children. Using unique molecular identifiers, the investigators prepared the TCRbeta library. TCRdb passed the PCR reads through MiXCR, listing each CDR3 protein once. In the table there are around 340,000 distinct CDR3 sequences, 10% to 15% of which are singletons. The ends were cut back, 1 base at V and 1 base at J, with 8 bases in the middle. CDR1 SGHRS and CDR2 YFSETQ come from the germline V gene. The CDR3 consists of 14 residues. This sample comprised PBMCs, obtained from the stem cell graft. This chain uses TRBV5-1 with TRBJ1-1; D gene uncertain. The TCR sequence derives from a human donor who donated a stem cell graft to a child with Fanconi anemia. The CDR3, as DNA: TGCGCCAGCAGCTTGAATACCGCGAACACTGAAGCTTTCTTT. Residues: CASSLNTANTEAFF.